This T cell receptor beta chain is drawn from a study of cytomegalovirus exposure and HLA in healthy donors. Study-level results: According to the study, 150 to 200 TCR beta chains were cytomegalovirus-associated.

With V trimmed by 6 bases and J by 4 bases, 8 bases remained unmatched. Germline CDR1 is LNHDA and CDR2 is SQIVND (reference sequence). The CDR3 contains 14 residues. PCR used 60 Vbeta primers and 13 Jbeta primers. Clones were sequenced by immunoSEQ multiplex PCR, and TCRdb holds only the in-frame ones, with some missing. The sample shows about 140,000 clones, 75% of them seen only once. About this clone: Antigen specificity is unknown.

The specimen was PBMCs. The chain is built from TRBV19 and TRBJ1-2; 7 nucleotides line up with TRBD1. This receptor was taken from a man aged 35-49 years in good health and CMV-seronegative. The CDR3 sequence is CASSLQDRLYGYTF. The CDR3 region has the DNA TGTGCCAGTAGCCTCCAGGACAGGCTCTATGGCTACACCTTC.